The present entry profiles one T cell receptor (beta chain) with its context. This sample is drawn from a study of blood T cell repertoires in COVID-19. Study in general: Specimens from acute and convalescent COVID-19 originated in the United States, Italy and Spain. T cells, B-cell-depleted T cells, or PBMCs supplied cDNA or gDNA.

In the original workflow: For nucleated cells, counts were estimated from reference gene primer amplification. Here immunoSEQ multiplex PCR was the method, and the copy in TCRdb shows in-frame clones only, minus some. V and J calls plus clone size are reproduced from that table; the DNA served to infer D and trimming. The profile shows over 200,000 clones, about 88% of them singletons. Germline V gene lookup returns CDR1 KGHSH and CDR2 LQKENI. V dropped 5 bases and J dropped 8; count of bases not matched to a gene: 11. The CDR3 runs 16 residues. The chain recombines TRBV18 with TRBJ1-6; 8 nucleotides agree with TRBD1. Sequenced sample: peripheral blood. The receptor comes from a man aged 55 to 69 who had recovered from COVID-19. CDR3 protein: CASSDLRTGSDSPLHF. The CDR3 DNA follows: TGTGCCAGCTCAGACCTGAGGACAGGGTCGGATTCACCCCTCCACTTT.